Each of the 7 T cell receptor beta chains below was sequenced from the same sample in a study of regulatory T cells in long-lasting Graves disease. Specified time point: newly diagnosed GD, antithyroid drugs for less than 3 months. From PBMCs, RNA was extracted and then used to make the TCR library. Relying on iRepertoire HTBI primers and Arm-PCR of CDR3 regions, the team built TCR beta libraries. TCRdb re-derived calls from the multiplex PCR reads in MiXCR, one entry per CDR3 protein. The sample contains 200,000 to 250,000 distinct CDR3 sequences, about 18% of which appear only once. The sample in question was peripheral blood mononuclear cells (PBMCs), obtained at new diagnosis, from a patient treated with antithyroid drugs. These receptor sequences come from a female donor with Graves disease.

The V and J genes are TRBV29-1 and TRBJ1-2, with unresolved D. The CDR3 is 13 residues long. V lost 1 base and J lost 2, with 8 bases in between. Germline loops: CDR1 SQVTM, CDR2 ANQGSEA. CDR3 residues: CSVEGSLNYGYTF. The CDR3 nucleotides read TGCAGCGTTGAAGGGTCCTTAAACTATGGCTACACCTTC.

The table lists this clonotype with many counts. The V call is TRBV7-9, the J call TRBJ2-3, with D possibly matching TRBD2 (6 bases). V lost 5 bases and J lost 3, with 18 bases in between. The CDR3 has 16 amino acids. Per the germline V gene, CDR1 is SEHNR and CDR2 is FQNEAQ (reference sequence). CDR3: CASSPLAPRRTDTQYF. CDR3 sequence (DNA): TGTGCCAGCAGCCCCCTAGCGCCACGCAGGACAGATACGCAGTATTTT. The entire variable domain, with the rest obtained from reference TRBV7-9 and TRBJ2-3, is as follows: DTGVSQNPRHKITKRGQNVTFRCDPISEHNRLYWYRQTLGQGPEFLTYFQNEAQLEKSRLLSDRFSAERPKGSFSTLEIQRTEQGDSAMYLCASSPLAPRRTDTQYFGPGTRLTVL.

This clonotype appeared many times. The chain is built from TRBV11-2 and TRBJ1-2, with D perhaps TRBD1 (6 bases). Deletions cut 1 base from V and 1 base from J, with 13 bases between. The CDR3 has 16 amino acids. Germline CDR1 is SGHAT and CDR2 is FQNNGV. The CDR3 region is CASSLVTDRSNYGYTF. The CDR3 DNA follows: TGTGCCAGCAGCTTAGTCACTGACAGGAGTAACTATGGCTACACCTTC. Drawing the rest from reference TRBV11-2 and TRBJ1-2, the complete variable domain is EAGVAQSPRYKIIEKRQSVAFWCNPISGHATLYWYQQILGQGPKLLIQFQNNGVVDDSQLPKDRFSAERLKGVDSTLKIQPAKLEDSAVYLCASSLVTDRSNYGYTFGSGTRLTVV.

This clonotype was picked up many times. The chain links TRBV5-1 to TRBJ2-3; TRBD2 matches 8 bases. The CDR3 loop spans 16 amino acids. Trimming took 0 bases from V and 2 from J; bases not matched to a gene: 5. Germline V gene lookup returns CDR1 SGHRS and CDR2 YFSETQ. For the CDR3, the DNA is TGCGCCAGCAGCTTGGTCTTAGCGGGACACACAGATACGCAGTATTTT. Amino acids: CASSLVLAGHTDTQYF.

This clonotype was detected ten times or more. CDR3 in DNA: TGTGCCAGCAGCTTAGATCGGTTGCGGGAGGGCCCGGTCGGGGAGCTGTTTTTT. Translating it yields CASSLDRLREGPVGELFF. The chain recombines TRBV11-2 with TRBJ2-2, with 9 positions matching TRBD2. CDR1 SGHAT and CDR2 FQNNGV come from the germline V gene. The CDR3 loop spans 18 amino acids. J lost 7 bases, V lost 0 bases, and 12 bases had no gene match.

This clonotype was counted at least ten times. The CDR3 protein is CASSAPPEGEKLFF. The CDR3 DNA sequence: TGTGCCAGCAGTGCCCCCCCGGAGGGCGAAAAACTGTTTTTT. V and J are TRBV6-2 or TRBV6-3 and TRBJ1-4; D not resolved. Looked up from germline, CDR1 is MNHEY and CDR2 is SVGEGT. Trimming stripped 5 bases from V and 8 bases from J, with 15 bases between. There are 14 residues in the CDR3.

In its sample, this clonotype was seen many times. The V and J genes are TRBV7-2 and TRBJ2-5; 9 bases line up with TRBD1. Germline V gives CDR1 SGHTA, CDR2 FQGNSA. The trim removed 5 bases at V and 4 bases at J, leaving 2 bases unmatched. This CDR3 spans 13 amino acids. In DNA, the CDR3 is TGTGCCAGCAGCATGGACAGGGGAGAGACCCAGTACTTC. It yields the protein CASSMDRGETQYF. Full variable domain (outside the CDR3, taken from reference TRBV7-2 and TRBJ2-5): GAGVSQSPSNKVTEKGKDVELRCDPISGHTALYWYRQSLGQGLEFLIYFQGNSAPDKSGLPSDRFSAERTGGSVSTLTIQRTQQEDSAVYLCASSMDRGETQYFGPGTRLLVL.